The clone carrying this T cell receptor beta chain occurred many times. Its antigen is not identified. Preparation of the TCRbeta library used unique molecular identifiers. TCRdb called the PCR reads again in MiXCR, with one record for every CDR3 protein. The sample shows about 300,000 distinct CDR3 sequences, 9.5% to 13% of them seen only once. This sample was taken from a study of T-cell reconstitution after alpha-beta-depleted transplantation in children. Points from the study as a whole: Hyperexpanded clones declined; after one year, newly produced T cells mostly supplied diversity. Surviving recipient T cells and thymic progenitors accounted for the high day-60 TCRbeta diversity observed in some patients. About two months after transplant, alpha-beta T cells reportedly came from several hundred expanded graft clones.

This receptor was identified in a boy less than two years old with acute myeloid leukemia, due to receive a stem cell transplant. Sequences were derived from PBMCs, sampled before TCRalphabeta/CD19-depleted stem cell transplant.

The CDR3 DNA reads TGCGCCAGCAGGCGTACAGGGATGGAGACCCAGTACTTC. It yields the protein CASRRTGMETQYF. The V and J genes are TRBV5-1 and TRBJ2-5; tentatively, D is TRBD1 (6 bases). The CDR3 totals 13 residues. V dropped 5 bases and J dropped 5 bases, with 13 bases sitting between them. The V gene's germline CDR1 is SGHRS and CDR2 YFSETQ.